This T cell receptor (beta chain) was captured in a study of T cell changes during pregnancy in multiple sclerosis. Sequenced by immunoSEQ multiplex PCR; TCRdb stores in-frame clones only, minus some. The sample lists almost 35,000 clones; approximately 90% were seen once. This receptor was identified in a female donor with multiple sclerosis, enrolled in a pregnancy study. The sample here was CD8+ T cells from peripheral blood mononuclear cells, taken in the first trimester of pregnancy.

Here the CDR3 DNA reads TGTGCCAGCAGTGAATTCGTGGCGGGAGCCAACACCGGGGAGCTGTTTTTT. Translation gives CASSEFVAGANTGELFF. The rearrangement joins TRBV6-1 to TRBJ2-2, with 7 bases lining up with TRBD2. Germline-derived CDR1 and CDR2 are MNHNS and SASEGT. V was pared by 2 bases and J by 2 bases, with 8 bases of the junction left unmatched. This CDR3 comprises 17 residues.